This TCR beta chain was observed in a study of CD8 T cells in ankylosing spondylitis. This clonotype was seen a few times. The antigen is unknown. The study, taken as a whole, reports: A TCR beta motif of about 8 highly homologous variants seemed to mark ankylosing spondylitis blood. In peripheral blood, disease-linked CD8+ clones occurred at relatively low frequencies. Prior work had noted some motif variants in reactive arthritis blood and synovial fluid. Reportedly, matched ankylosing spondylitis synovial fluid was significantly enriched for disease-linked clones.

The CDR3 contains 16 residues. Germline CDR1 reads SEHNR; CDR2 reads FQNEAQ (reference sequence). The V and J ends lost 6 bases and 5 bases, in that order; junction bases with no gene match: 8. For TCR beta, libraries came from quantitative 5'-RACE with molecular barcodes. In TCRdb, the 5' RACE reads were re-called with MiXCR into one record per CDR3 protein. The repertoire holds about 540,000 distinct CDR3 sequences, 9.5% to 15% seen once, with nearly 7% in the top ten. Sequenced material: blood, either unsorted or a sorted T cell fraction (not recorded which). The chain has TRBV7-9 and TRBJ2-1, with TRBD2 matching 12 bases. The origin of this receptor is a male donor with ankylosing spondylitis. DNA of the CDR3: TGTGCCAGCAGACCAACTAGCGGGAGGTCCAACAATGAGCAGTTCTTC. Amino acids: CASRPTSGRSNNEQFF.